The present T cell receptor beta chain was sequenced within a study of T cell changes during pregnancy in multiple sclerosis. This CDR3 has 14 amino acids. Germline assignment: CDR1 MNHEY and CDR2 SMNVEV (reference sequence). With 7 bases removed from V and 2 bases from J, the gap between germline ends came to 13 bases. Clones were sequenced by immunoSEQ multiplex PCR, and TCRdb holds only the in-frame ones, with some missing. The table has approximately 44,000 clones, more than 80% seen once. This clone has a single count. The sample was CD4+ T cells from peripheral blood mononuclear cells, taken before pregnancy. This chain links TRBV27 with TRBJ2-3; perhaps TRBD1 as D (5 bases). The receptor was isolated from a female donor with multiple sclerosis, enrolled in a pregnancy study. CDR3 in amino acids: CASKGIRDTDTQYF. CDR3 DNA sequence: TGTGCCAGCAAGGGGATCAGGGACACAGATACGCAGTATTTT.